Shown below are 29 T cell receptor beta chains from a single sample sequenced in a study of T cell changes during pregnancy in multiple sclerosis. Produced via immunoSEQ multiplex PCR; TCRdb's table is partial and in-frame only. The table has 100,000 or so clones, about nine tenths seen once. This material consisted of peripheral blood, taken in the second trimester of pregnancy. Receptor source: a female donor in good health, enrolled as a control in a pregnancy study.

This sequence joins TRBV9 and TRBJ2-3; 7 bases are shared with TRBD2. Germline CDR1 and CDR2: SGDLS and YYNGEE. The CDR3 runs 13 residues. J lost 4 bases, V lost 5 bases, and 4 bases had no gene match. CDR3 coding DNA: TGTGCCAGCAGGCCGAGCGGGGCAGATACGCAGTATTTT. The encoded protein is CASRPSGADTQYF.

The V and J genes are TRBV11-3 and TRBJ2-6; possibly TRBD1 for D (5 bases). The CDR3 has 15 amino acids. CDR1 SGHNT and CDR2 YENEEA come from the germline V gene. V was pared by 2 bases and J by 4 bases, with 9 bases between. The CDR3 region has the DNA TGTGCCAGCAGCTTACAGGGTGCCGGGGCCAACGTCCTGACTTTC. Translating it yields CASSLQGAGANVLTF.

This clone came up once. The CDR3 protein is CASSPHRATEAFF. The DNA of the CDR3 is TGTGCCAGCAGCCCGCACAGGGCCACTGAAGCTTTCTTT. This chain links TRBV11-2 with TRBJ1-1; possibly TRBD1 for D (6 bases). The V gene lost 5 bases and the J gene lost 4 bases, with 11 bases spanning the gap. From germline, CDR1 is SGHAT and CDR2 FQNNGV. This CDR3 comprises 13 residues.

The chain has TRBV7-8 and TRBJ1-1; a weak D match, TRBD1 (6 bases). Looked up from germline, CDR1 is SGHVS and CDR2 is FQNEAQ. V was trimmed by 1 base and J by 1 base, leaving 16 bases between them. The CDR3 spans 17 residues. CDR3 region: CASSLGGGGWANTEAFF. The CDR3 DNA follows: TGTGCCAGCAGCTTAGGGGGCGGGGGCTGGGCGAACACTGAAGCTTTCTTT.

The chain carries TRBV6-5 and TRBJ2-1; D might be TRBD1 (5 bases). Germline CDR1 and CDR2: MNHEY and SVGAGI. The CDR3 sequence is 15 residues long. The V and J ends lost 4 bases and 0 bases respectively, with 10 bases between them. CDR3: CASSSGHPSYNEQFF. As DNA, the CDR3 is TGTGCCAGCAGTTCCGGACACCCCTCCTACAATGAGCAGTTCTTC.

This clone has only one observation. The V call is TRBV6-6, the J call TRBJ2-7; D is ambiguous. From germline, CDR1 is MNHNY and CDR2 SVGAGI (reference sequence). The CDR3 loop spans 13 amino acids. The V end was cut by 4 bases, the J end by 7 bases, with 14 bases between. The chain's CDR3 is CASSSPRAPEQYF. The CDR3 DNA sequence: TGTGCCAGCAGTTCGCCTCGAGCACCTGAGCAGTACTTC.

The chain recombines TRBV7-8 with TRBJ2-5; no definite D call. Germline V gene data show CDR1 as SGHVS and CDR2 as FQNEAQ. The V end lost 3 bases, the J end lost 4 bases, and 6 bases lay between the germline ends. The CDR3 consists of 12 residues. The DNA for the CDR3 is TGTGCCAGCAGCTTCAACAGAGAGACCCAGTACTTC. Translated: CASSFNRETQYF.

The rearrangement uses TRBV4-3 and TRBJ1-1; a weak D match, TRBD1 (6 bases). V shed 0 bases and J shed 5 bases, with 16 bases lying between them. Germline V gene lookup returns CDR1 LGHNA and CDR2 YSLEER. There are 16 residues in the CDR3. CDR3 nucleotides: TGCGCCAGCAGCCAAGATATGAGGGGGGGTCGGACTGAAGCTTTCTTT. Its protein is CASSQDMRGGRTEAFF.

The sample holds one count of this clone. The chain carries TRBV2 and TRBJ2-7; a possible D gene is TRBD1 (5 bases). V lost 6 bases and J 2 bases, leaving 14 bases between the germline ends. Per the germline V gene, CDR1 is SNHLY and CDR2 is FYNNEI. The CDR3 sequence is 14 residues long. CDR3 coding DNA: TGTGCCAGCAGCCAGGGAATCGCGCCCTACGAGCAGTACTTC. Its protein product is CASSQGIAPYEQYF.

The chain employs TRBV4-3 and TRBJ2-1; 7 bases match TRBD2. The CDR3 extends over 16 amino acids. V trimming: 0 bases; J trimming: 11 bases; junction bases outside the gene matches: 13. The germline V gene encodes CDR1 LGHNA and CDR2 YSLEER. CDR3 coding DNA: TGCGCCAGCAGCCAAGATGCCGCTAGCGGCACTTTTAAGCAGTTCTTC. Protein sequence: CASSQDAASGTFKQFF.

The chain is built from TRBV11-2 and TRBJ2-5; 7 bases are a match to TRBD1. Germline CDR1 SGHAT, CDR2 FQNNGV. V was clipped by 4 bases and J by 4 bases; unmatched bases: 6. There are 14 residues in the CDR3. The CDR3 reads CASSSTGLGETQYF. The CDR3 DNA is TGTGCCAGCAGCTCGACAGGGCTGGGAGAGACCCAGTACTTC.

The chain uses TRBV5-1 and TRBJ1-6, with D perhaps TRBD1 (5 bases). The CDR3 loop spans 15 amino acids. V lost 1 base and J lost 1, with 6 bases in between. Germline values: CDR1 SGHRS, CDR2 YFSETQ. The CDR3 protein is CASSLRGSYNSPLHF. As DNA, the CDR3 is TGCGCCAGCAGCTTGAGGGGTTCCTATAATTCACCCCTCCACTTT.

This clone has a single count. The chain joins TRBV27 to TRBJ2-3; 9 bases agree with TRBD2. There are 14 residues in the CDR3. V lost 4 bases, J lost 1 base, and 0 bases stayed unmatched. Germline CDR1 and CDR2: MNHEY and SMNVEV (reference sequence). The CDR3 bases are TGTGCCAGCAGTTGGACTAGCGGCACAGATACGCAGTATTTT. Its protein product is CASSWTSGTDTQYF.

The J gene is TRBJ1-2, the V gene TRBV19, with D perhaps matching TRBD1 (5 bases). The V and J ends lost 6 bases and 2 bases respectively, with 19 bases between them. This CDR3 region has 16 residues. CDR1 and CDR2 from the germline V gene are LNHDA and SQIVND (reference sequence). CDR3 sequence (DNA): TGTGCCAGTAGACTCTTGAAGCCAGGGAGGAACTATGGCTACACCTTC. Protein: CASRLLKPGRNYGYTF.

The genes are TRBV7-6 and TRBJ2-7; 10 nucleotides agree with TRBD2. Germline CDR1 SGHVS, CDR2 FNYEAQ. This CDR3 contains 15 residues. V gave up 5 bases and J gave up 3 bases; unmatched junction bases: 7. The CDR3 is CASSTTLAGDYEQYF. The CDR3 region has the DNA TGTGCCAGCAGCACAACTCTAGCGGGGGACTACGAGCAGTACTTC.

The V gene is TRBV6-6, the J gene TRBJ2-7; 7 bases match TRBD1. The V segment lost 4 bases and the J segment 0 bases; nucleotides outside the gene matches: 6. The CDR3 spans 15 residues. The V gene's germline CDR1 is MNHNY and CDR2 SVGAGI (reference sequence). CDR3 DNA sequence: TGTGCCAGCAGTTCCGGGACAGAGACCTCCTACGAGCAGTACTTC. Translated, it gives CASSSGTETSYEQYF.

This chain links TRBV18 with TRBJ1-6; 7 bases map to TRBD1. Trimming at V came to 2 bases and at J to 7 bases, leaving 5 bases not matched to a gene. The V gene's germline CDR1 is KGHSH and CDR2 LQKENI. There are 15 residues in the CDR3. CDR3 loop: CASSPGTVLNSPLHF. In DNA, the CDR3 is TGTGCCAGCTCACCAGGGACAGTCCTCAATTCACCCCTCCACTTT.

V is TRBV7-7 and J is TRBJ2-2; D tentatively fits TRBD1 or TRBD2 (6 bases each). Germline loops: CDR1 SSHAT, CDR2 FNYEAQ (reference sequence). The length of the CDR3 is 14 residues. This CDR3 is CASGRDKNTGELFF. The DNA of the CDR3 is TGTGCTAGCGGCAGGGACAAGAACACCGGGGAGCTGTTTTTT.

The rearrangement links TRBV19 to TRBJ1-6; weak D call: TRBD1 (5 bases). CDR3 length: 17 residues. V was pared by 3 bases and J by 0 bases, with 12 bases between. Germline V gene data show CDR1 as LNHDA and CDR2 as SQIVND (reference sequence). The CDR3 bases are TGTGCCAGTAGTATTACGGACATGAGCTCCTATAATTCACCCCTCCACTTT. It yields the protein CASSITDMSSYNSPLHF.

The J gene is TRBJ2-3, the V gene TRBV18, with D possibly TRBD1 on 6 matching bases. CDR3 length: 17 residues. Germline CDR1 is KGHSH and CDR2 is LQKENI. V lost 3 bases and J lost 1, with 17 bases in between. The CDR3: CASSPLRGGWGTDTQYF. The CDR3 DNA reads as TGTGCCAGCTCACCCCTCAGGGGCGGTTGGGGCACAGATACGCAGTATTTT.

This chain links TRBV6-1 with TRBJ2-1; 9 nucleotides match TRBD2. V trimming: 6 bases; J trimming: 3 bases; junction bases outside the gene matches: 0. The CDR3 totals 13 residues. CDR1 and CDR2 (germline): MNHNS, SASEGT. The CDR3 sequence is CASRTSGYNEQFF. For the CDR3, the DNA is TGTGCCAGCAGGACTAGCGGCTACAATGAGCAGTTCTTC.

This sequence joins TRBV10-1 and TRBJ1-1; D perhaps matches TRBD1 (5 bases). The CDR3 is 14 amino acids. Germline V gene sequence: CDR1 WNHNN, CDR2 SYGVQD (reference sequence). V lost 5 bases to trimming and J lost 4 bases, with 14 bases between them. DNA of the CDR3: TGCGCCAGCAGTAGAAACGGGGGGGGCACTGAAGCTTTCTTT. As protein: CASSRNGGGTEAFF.

This clone appeared a few times. The chain employs TRBV19 and TRBJ1-2; 7 nucleotides line up with TRBD1. The CDR3 is 11 amino acids. The J segment lost 8 bases and the V segment lost 9 bases, leaving 6 bases of the junction unmatched. Germline V gives CDR1 LNHDA, CDR2 SQIVND (reference sequence). In nucleotides, the CDR3 is TGTGCCAGCGCAGGGGGTCTAGGCTACACCTTC. Its protein product is CASAGGLGYTF. The full variable domain, rest sourced from reference TRBV19 and TRBJ1-2, is DGGITQSPKYLFRKEGQNVTLSCEQNLNHDAMYWYRQDPGQGLRLIYYSQIVNDFQKGDIAEGYSVSREKKESFPLTVTSAQKNPTAFYLCASAGGLGYTFGSGTRLTVV.

The chain carries TRBV29-1 and TRBJ1-1; TRBD1 agrees at 9 bases. The V gene end was trimmed by 7 bases and the J gene end by 6 bases; junction bases not matched to a gene: 6. CDR3 length: 12 residues. Germline V lookup: CDR1 SQVTM, CDR2 ANQGSEA. The CDR3 sequence is CSARQGDAEAFF. The DNA of the CDR3 is TGCAGCGCTCGACAGGGGGACGCTGAAGCTTTCTTT.

The chain links TRBV19 to TRBJ1-4; 9 bases agree with TRBD1. The CDR3 length is 14 residues. Germline V gene lookup returns CDR1 LNHDA and CDR2 SQIVND (reference sequence). V shed 3 bases and J 8 bases; nucleotides not matched to a gene: 4. The CDR3 region is CASSIHRGQEKLFF. For the CDR3, the DNA is TGTGCCAGTAGTATCCACAGGGGGCAGGAAAAACTGTTTTTT.

This clone appeared once. The chain recombines TRBV6-5 with TRBJ2-1, with 7 bases fitting TRBD1. The germline V gene has CDR1 MNHEY and CDR2 SVGAGI. After removal of 4 bases from V and 0 bases from J, the junction contained 3 bases not matched to a gene. CDR3 length: 15 amino acids. The CDR3 DNA is TGTGCCAGCAGTTTCACAGGGGACTCCTACAATGAGCAGTTCTTC. It translates to CASSFTGDSYNEQFF.

The chain carries TRBV5-1 and TRBJ2-1; TRBD2 matches 9 bases. V gave up 0 bases and J gave up 3 bases; unmatched junction bases: 1. The CDR3 runs to 15 residues. Per the germline V gene, CDR1 is SGHRS and CDR2 is YFSETQ. The CDR3 spells CASSLGLAVYNEQFF. Written as DNA, the CDR3 is TGCGCCAGCAGCTTGGGACTAGCGGTCTACAATGAGCAGTTCTTC.

The V and J genes are TRBV5-6 and TRBJ1-2; the match to TRBD1 covers 9 bases. The germline V gene encodes CDR1 SGHDT and CDR2 YYEEEE. V lost 2 bases, J lost 3 bases, and 5 bases stayed unmatched. The CDR3 length is 15 residues. The CDR3 sequence: CASSFGGTGHYGYTF. CDR3 nucleotides: TGTGCCAGCAGCTTCGGGGGGACAGGGCACTATGGCTACACCTTC.

The rearrangement links TRBV7-2 to TRBJ1-2; D perhaps matches TRBD1 (5 bases). There are 15 residues in the CDR3. Trimming stripped 0 bases from V and 5 bases from J, with 13 bases between. Germline CDR1 is SGHTA and CDR2 is FQGNSA. The CDR3 coding sequence is TGTGCCAGCAGCTTAGCGGCGACCCAGGGATATGGCTACACCTTC. Amino acids: CASSLAATQGYGYTF.